This TCR beta chain was sequenced for a study of blood T cell repertoires in COVID-19. The method was immunoSEQ multiplex PCR; TCRdb's version includes in-frame clones alone and lacks a portion of them. Of approximately 300,000 clones in the sample, 80% to 90% are singletons; the top ten hold about 1.2%. The source is a woman between 45 and 65 years old with acute or convalescent COVID-19. The sample comprised peripheral blood.

CDR3 DNA: TGTGCCAGCAGGGGATCCCGGGACAGCGCTATACCCCAGCATTTT. Translation gives CASRGSRDSAIPQHF. V usage is TRBV2 and J usage is TRBJ1-5; 7 bases match TRBD1. The CDR3 is made up of 15 amino acids. Trimming cost V 6 bases and J 10 bases; bases outside gene matches: 15. Germline CDR1 reads SNHLY; CDR2 reads FYNNEI.